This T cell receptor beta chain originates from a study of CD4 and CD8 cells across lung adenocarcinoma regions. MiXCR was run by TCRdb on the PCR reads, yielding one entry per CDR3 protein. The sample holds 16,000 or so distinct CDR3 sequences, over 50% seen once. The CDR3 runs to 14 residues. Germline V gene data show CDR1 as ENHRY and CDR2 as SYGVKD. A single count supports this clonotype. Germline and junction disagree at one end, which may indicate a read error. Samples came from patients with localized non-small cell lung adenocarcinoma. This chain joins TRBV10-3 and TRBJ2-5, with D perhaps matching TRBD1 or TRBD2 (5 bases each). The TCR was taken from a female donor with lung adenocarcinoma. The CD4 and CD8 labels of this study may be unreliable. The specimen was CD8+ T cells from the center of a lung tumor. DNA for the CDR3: TGTGCGGGGATTCGGGGCCGTGACCAAGACACCCAGTACTTC. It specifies CAGIRGRDQDTQYF.